This TCR beta chain was recovered during a study of lymphopenia after photon versus proton radiotherapy. The assay was immunoSEQ multiplex PCR, and TCRdb's table has in-frame clones only and misses some. In the table there are 75,000 to 95,000 clones, around four fifths of which are singletons. Germline CDR1 and CDR2: LGHNA and YSLEER. Losses at the gene ends were 1 base for V and 6 bases for J; bases not matched to a gene: 2. The CDR3 is 15 amino acids. The source was peripheral blood, collected from a patient treated with proton-based radiotherapy. The receptor's source is a man aged 60 to 75 with pancreatic cancer. The chain links TRBV4-3 to TRBJ2-3, with TRBD2 identical over 12 bases. The CDR3, as DNA: TGCGCCAGCAGCCAAGCCACTAGCGGGAGGGATACGCAGTATTTT. It specifies CASSQATSGRDTQYF.